Presented here are 17 T cell receptor beta chains from one specimen sequenced in a study of identifying expanded T cells in peripheral blood. The method was immunoSEQ multiplex PCR; TCRdb's version includes in-frame clones alone and lacks a portion of them. Seen here are around 100,000 clones, about 83% observed once, and the top ten hold about a sixth. Sequences were obtained from blood. The receptor source for this set is a person between 18 and 69 years old in good health.

The chain has TRBV5-1 and TRBJ2-3; no clear D gene. CDR1 and CDR2 (germline): SGHRS, YFSETQ. This CDR3 spans 13 amino acids. The V gene lost 9 bases and the J gene lost 6 bases, with 17 bases spanning the gap. CDR3 residues: CATRSLLEDTQYF. The DNA for the CDR3 is TGCGCCACCCGGTCACTCCTCGAGGATACGCAGTATTTT.

The chain uses TRBV29-1 and TRBJ1-5; D ambiguous. V shed 4 bases and J shed 0 bases, with 22 bases lying between them. The V gene's germline CDR1 is SQVTM and CDR2 ANQGSEA. The CDR3 contains 18 residues. CDR3 nucleotide sequence: TGCAGCGTTGCGGGCCAGACACGACCGCGGAATAGCAATCAGCCCCAGCATTTT. Protein sequence: CSVAGQTRPRNSNQPQHF.

This chain connects TRBV27 to TRBJ2-7, with TRBD2 matching over 14 bases. After removal of 5 bases from V and 6 bases from J, the junction contained 3 bases not matched to a gene. Germline loops: CDR1 MNHEY, CDR2 SMNVEV (reference sequence). The CDR3 is 14 amino acids. This CDR3 reads CASSRLAGGREQYF. CDR3 bases: TGTGCCAGCAGTCGACTAGCGGGGGGGCGCGAGCAGTACTTC.

This clone was recorded once. The chain carries TRBV4-1 and TRBJ2-3; tentatively, D is TRBD1 or TRBD2 (5 bases each). The germline V gene encodes CDR1 MGHRA and CDR2 YSYEKL. V lost 0 bases to trimming and J lost 8 bases, with 12 bases between them. The CDR3 totals 14 residues. The CDR3 here is CASSQDMGPVTQYF. CDR3 nucleotide sequence: TGCGCCAGCAGCCAAGATATGGGACCCGTTACGCAGTATTTT.

The chain has TRBV4-2 and TRBJ1-2; maybe TRBD1 (6 bases). The V gene lost 0 bases and the J gene lost 6 bases, with 14 bases spanning the gap. CDR1 and CDR2 (germline): LGHNA, YNFKEQ. This CDR3 is 15 amino acids long. CDR3 in amino acids: CASSQDRGGLNGYTF. In nucleotides, the CDR3 is TGTGCCAGCAGCCAAGATAGGGGGGGTCTGAATGGCTACACCTTC.

CDR3 coding DNA: TGTGCCAGCAGTTACTGGCAGGGGGCAAATGGCTACACCTTC. Encoded protein: CASSYWQGANGYTF. The rearrangement joins TRBV6-5 to TRBJ1-2, with TRBD1 matching over 8 bases. The CDR3 is 14 amino acids. Germline CDR1 is MNHEY and CDR2 is SVGAGI. The V gene end was trimmed by 1 base and the J gene end by 6 bases; junction bases not matched to a gene: 4.

The J gene is TRBJ1-5, the V gene TRBV7-2; the D gene is possibly TRBD1 (5 bases). The V and J ends lost 2 bases and 0 bases respectively, with 8 bases between them. CDR1 and CDR2 (germline): SGHTA, FQGNSA. This CDR3 comprises 15 residues. The DNA for the CDR3 is TGTGCCAGCAGCTTACGGGGGTATAGCAATCAGCCCCAGCATTTT. This codes for CASSLRGYSNQPQHF.

This chain connects TRBV13 to TRBJ2-7; a possible D gene is TRBD2 (7 bases). V gave up 4 bases and J gave up 0 bases, with 10 bases separating them. The CDR3 loop spans 14 amino acids. Germline lookup yields CDR1 PRHDT and CDR2 FYEKMQ (reference sequence). The CDR3 DNA reads TGTGCCAGCAGCTCGGGGGGCTCCTCCTACGAGCAGTACTTC. Residues: CASSSGGSSYEQYF.

As regards this clone: Other DNA sequences in this specimen translate into the identical CDR3. J is TRBJ2-5 and V is TRBV5-6; D is undetermined. V gave up 2 bases and J gave up 5 bases, with 4 bases separating them. This CDR3 spans 11 amino acids. CDR1 SGHDT and CDR2 YYEEEE come from the germline V gene. The CDR3 spells CASSFGETQYF. As DNA, the CDR3 is TGTGCCAGCAGCTTCGGGGAGACCCAGTACTTC.

V usage is TRBV27 and J usage is TRBJ1-2; D is possibly TRBD1 (5 bases). Trimming cost V 1 base and J 5 bases, with 11 bases left between them. The CDR3 contains 14 residues. CDR1 is MNHEY, CDR2 SMNVEV, per germline (reference sequence). For the CDR3, the DNA is TGTGCCAGCAGTTTATGGGGGACGGCGTATGGCTACACCTTC. Protein: CASSLWGTAYGYTF.

This chain uses TRBV10-3 with TRBJ1-3, with D tentatively TRBD1 (5 bases). The CDR3 length is 13 residues. From germline, CDR1 is ENHRY and CDR2 SYGVKD. The V end was cut by 4 bases, the J end by 3 bases, with 7 bases between. For the CDR3, the DNA is TGTGCCATCAGTGGACAGAATGGAAACACCATATATTTT. Its protein is CAISGQNGNTIYF.

The chain couples TRBV5-8 to TRBJ2-1; no clear D. This CDR3 region has 12 residues. Germline assignment: CDR1 SGHTS and CDR2 YDEGEE. Trimming stripped 4 bases from V and 8 bases from J, with 10 bases between. The CDR3 loop reads CASSRQDHEQFF. The CDR3 DNA reads as TGTGCCAGCAGCCGGCAGGATCATGAGCAGTTCTTC.

This clone was seen only once. The chain has TRBV9 and TRBJ2-1; D may be TRBD2 (6 bases). V was clipped by 2 bases and J by 4 bases, with 13 bases between them. CDR1 and CDR2 (germline): SGDLS, YYNGEE. The CDR3 contains 15 residues. CDR3 DNA: TGTGCCAGCAGCGTTGGGGCAGGACTATACAATGAGCAGTTCTTC. It specifies CASSVGAGLYNEQFF.

The chain combines TRBV28 with TRBJ2-6; D might be TRBD1 or TRBD2, each matching 5 bases. Trimming took 6 bases from V and 4 from J, leaving 16 bases between them. Per germline, CDR1 MDHEN and CDR2 SYDVKM. This CDR3 comprises 16 residues. The chain's CDR3 is CASSRDPPAGANVLTF. CDR3 nucleotides: TGTGCCAGCAGCCGGGACCCCCCCGCCGGGGCCAACGTCCTGACTTTC.

This clone has a single count. V usage is TRBV19 and J usage is TRBJ1-1, with unresolved D. V was trimmed by 3 bases and J by 2 bases, leaving 16 bases between them. This CDR3 is built from 16 residues. Germline V CDR1 and CDR2: LNHDA, SQIVND (reference sequence). DNA of the CDR3: TGTGCCAGTAGTATCCGATTGGACGGCAGAAACACTGAAGCTTTCTTT. It codes for CASSIRLDGRNTEAFF. The entire variable domain, with the rest obtained from reference TRBV19 and TRBJ1-1, is as follows: DGGITQSPKYLFRKEGQNVTLSCEQNLNHDAMYWYRQDPGQGLRLIYYSQIVNDFQKGDIAEGYSVSREKKESFPLTVTSAQKNPTAFYLCASSIRLDGRNTEAFFGQGTRLTVV.

The chain has TRBV5-6 and TRBJ2-7; 7 nucleotides agree with TRBD2. The CDR3 loop spans 16 amino acids. Germline V gene data show CDR1 as SGHDT and CDR2 as YYEEEE. The V and J ends lost 2 bases and 7 bases, in that order; junction bases with no gene match: 15. The CDR3 sequence: CASSFVTGTGLFEQYF. The CDR3, as DNA: TGTGCCAGCAGCTTTGTGACCGGGACGGGACTATTTGAGCAGTACTTC.

The chain couples TRBV4-3 to TRBJ2-7; D is uncertain. This CDR3 has 15 residues. Germline V lookup: CDR1 LGHNA, CDR2 YSLEER. V was clipped by 3 bases and J by 4 bases, with 16 bases between them. The CDR3 region has the DNA TGCGCCAGCAGCCACGGACGGACGTTCAGATACGAGCAGTACTTC. This codes for CASSHGRTFRYEQYF.